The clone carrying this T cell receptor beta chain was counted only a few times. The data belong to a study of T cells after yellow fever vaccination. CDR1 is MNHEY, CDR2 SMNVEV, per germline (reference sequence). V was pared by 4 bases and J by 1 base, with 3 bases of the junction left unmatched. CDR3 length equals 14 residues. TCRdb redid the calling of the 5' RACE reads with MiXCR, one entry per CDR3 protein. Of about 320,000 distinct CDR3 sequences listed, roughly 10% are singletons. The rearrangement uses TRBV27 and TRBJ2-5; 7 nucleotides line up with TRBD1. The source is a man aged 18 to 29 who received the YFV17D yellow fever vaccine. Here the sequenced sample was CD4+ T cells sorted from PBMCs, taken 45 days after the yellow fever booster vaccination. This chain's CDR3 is CASSSGTVQETQYF. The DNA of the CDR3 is TGTGCCAGCAGTTCGGGGACAGTCCAAGAGACCCAGTACTTC.